These 26 T cell receptor beta chains originate from one sample sequenced in a study of T cells after yellow fever vaccination. TCRdb processed the 5' RACE reads anew with MiXCR; each CDR3 protein has one entry. This sample yields tens of thousands of distinct CDR3 sequences, of which around 6.9% are seen a single time; 35% belongs to the top ten. This material consisted of CD8+ T cells sorted from PBMCs, taken about 5 days after the first yellow fever vaccination. Source of these receptors: a man aged 18 to 29 who received the YFV17D yellow fever vaccine.

The chain joins TRBV14 to TRBJ1-1; possible D gene TRBD1, 5 bases. The germline V gene encodes CDR1 SGHDN and CDR2 FVKESK. Trimming left V 3 bases short and J 4 bases short, with 21 bases between. The CDR3 is made up of 17 amino acids. This CDR3 reads CASSHSAGGQGLTEAFF. In nucleotides, the CDR3 is TGTGCCAGCAGCCATTCGGCCGGCGGGCAGGGCCTCACTGAAGCTTTCTTT.

This clonotype was observed a few times. The chain employs TRBV15 and TRBJ2-3, with D perhaps matching TRBD1 (6 bases). Germline V CDR1 and CDR2: LNHNV, YYDKDF (reference sequence). This CDR3 comprises 13 residues. The V gene lost 7 bases and the J gene lost 2 bases, with 10 bases spanning the gap. The CDR3 nucleotides read TGTGCCACCAAAGACAGGATCACAGATACGCAGTATTTT. Residues: CATKDRITDTQYF. Full variable domain (remainder filled in from reference TRBV15 and TRBJ2-3): DAMVIQNPRYQVTQFGKPVTLSCSQTLNHNVMYWYQQKSSQAPKLLFHYYDKDFNNEADTPDNFQSRRPNTSFCFLDIRSPGLGDTAMYLCATKDRITDTQYFGPGTRLTVL.

This clonotype occurred a few times. V is TRBV12-3 or TRBV12-4 and J is TRBJ2-7, with 7 bases that match TRBD1. The CDR3 is 12 amino acids. Losses at the gene ends were 5 bases for V and 4 bases for J; bases not matched to a gene: 2. DNA of the CDR3: TGTGCCAGCAGTACGACAGGGTACGAGCAGTACTTC. Its translation is CASSTTGYEQYF.

For this clonotype: This may be a read error, as it is one base from a much larger clone. This chain links TRBV4-3 with TRBJ1-1; perhaps TRBD1 as D (6 bases). The CDR3 runs 15 residues. The V and J ends lost 0 bases and 0 bases respectively, with 8 bases between them. Germline V gene data show CDR1 as LGHNA and CDR2 as YSLEER. The CDR3 loop is CASSQEDRLNTEAFF. In DNA form, the CDR3 reads TGCGCCAGCAGCCAAGAGGACAGATTGAACACTGAAGCTTTCTTT.

Ten or more counts support this clonotype. The chain combines TRBV3-1 with TRBJ2-3; perhaps TRBD2 as D (6 bases). Germline V lookup: CDR1 LGHDT, CDR2 YNNKEL (reference sequence). The V end lost 4 bases, the J end lost 0 bases, and 14 bases lay between the germline ends. The CDR3 spans 16 residues. The DNA for the CDR3 is TGTGCCAGCAGCCCCCCCCTAGCGACTAGCACAGATACGCAGTATTTT. Protein product: CASSPPLATSTDTQYF.

This chain connects TRBV4-3 to TRBJ2-1, with a possible D match to TRBD2 (5 bases). Germline loops: CDR1 LGHNA, CDR2 YSLEER. The CDR3 runs 15 residues. The germline V and J ends were trimmed by 0 bases and 8 bases, with 14 bases remaining between them. The CDR3 DNA reads TGCGCCAGCAGCCAAGAGATCCTAGCTGGCGATGAGCAGTTCTTC. Its translation is CASSQEILAGDEQFF.

The rearrangement links TRBV10-3 to TRBJ2-2; 15 bases align to TRBD2. The junction had 5 bases not matched to a gene; V was cut back by 6 bases and J by 6 bases. CDR3 length: 16 residues. Germline CDR1 reads ENHRY; CDR2 reads SYGVKD. CDR3 sequence (DNA): TGTGCCATCAGGCCCGGACTAGCGGGGGGGGCCGGGGAGCTGTTTTTT. This codes for CAIRPGLAGGAGELFF.

At least ten counts were recorded for this clonotype. The chain carries TRBV6-1 and TRBJ1-4; D uncertain. The CDR3 totals 15 residues. Trimming stripped 2 bases from V and 4 bases from J, with 11 bases between. Germline V gives CDR1 MNHNS, CDR2 SASEGT. This CDR3 is CASSEWSDVNEKLFF. In nucleotides, the CDR3 is TGTGCCAGCAGTGAATGGTCGGACGTTAATGAAAAACTGTTTTTT.

In its sample, this clonotype was seen many times. The CDR3 reads CASKAAGWDTGELFF. The DNA for the CDR3 is TGTGCCAGCAAAGCGGCCGGGTGGGACACCGGGGAGCTGTTTTTT. The chain couples TRBV6-4 to TRBJ2-2; the D gene is possibly TRBD2 (5 bases). Trimming removed 7 bases at V and 3 bases at J, with 15 bases between. CDR1 MRHNA and CDR2 SNTAGT come from the germline V gene. CDR3 length: 15 residues.

This clonotype was counted at least ten times. V usage is TRBV20-1 and J usage is TRBJ1-2; D not certain. The CDR3 extends over 13 amino acids. The V gene lost 4 bases and the J gene lost 4 bases, with 13 bases spanning the gap. Germline V gene sequence: CDR1 DFQATT, CDR2 SNEGSKA (reference sequence). The DNA of the CDR3 is TGCAGTGCTACTTGGACGGAAGTCTATGGCTACACCTTC. Its translation is CSATWTEVYGYTF.

The chain joins TRBV4-3 to TRBJ1-1; D possibly corresponds to TRBD1 (5 bases). V was cut by 0 bases and J by 4 bases, with 9 bases left in between. The CDR3 has 14 amino acids. Germline-derived CDR1 and CDR2 are LGHNA and YSLEER. In DNA, the CDR3 is TGCGCCAGCAGCCAAGAGGTGGGGGGCACTGAAGCTTTCTTT. This sequence encodes CASSQEVGGTEAFF.

This clonotype showed up just a few times. The genes are TRBV2 and TRBJ2-7, with a weak D call TRBD1 (5 bases). The CDR3 is 15 residues long. Germline V gene sequence: CDR1 SNHLY, CDR2 FYNNEI. Between the trimmed V and J ends, which lost 3 bases and 0 bases, there was a span of 12 bases. CDR3 nucleotide sequence: TGTGCCAGCAGTGAGGAGTACAGGAGCTCCTACGAGCAGTACGTC. Translated, it gives CASSEEYRSSYEQYV.

This clonotype was picked up a small number of times. The rearrangement uses TRBV12-3 or TRBV12-4 and TRBJ1-2; TRBD1 matches 10 bases. The CDR3 is 14 residues long. After removal of 7 bases from V and 5 bases from J, the junction contained 7 bases not matched to a gene. CDR3 sequence (DNA): TGTGCCAGCATAAACGGGACAGGGGTGTATGGCTACACCTTC. Amino acid sequence: CASINGTGVYGYTF.

V gene TRBV29-1 combines with J gene TRBJ2-3, with D tentatively TRBD2 (5 bases). V was clipped by 4 bases and J by 2 bases, with 7 bases between them. CDR3 length: 12 amino acids. Germline CDR1 is SQVTM and CDR2 is ANQGSEA. The DNA of the CDR3 is TGCAGCGTTGGAGGGTACACAGATACGCAGTATTTT. It encodes CSVGGYTDTQYF.

This clonotype has just a few counts. The chain combines TRBV9 with TRBJ1-3; D not certain. Trimming cost V 2 bases and J 0 bases, with 9 bases left between them. The germline gives CDR1 SGDLS, CDR2 YYNGEE. The CDR3 is 15 residues long. CDR3 sequence reads: CASSVEDRSGNTIYF. CDR3 in DNA: TGTGCCAGCAGCGTCGAAGATCGCTCTGGAAACACCATATATTTT.

This clonotype appeared many times. This chain connects TRBV20-1 to TRBJ2-7, with 12 positions matching TRBD2. The CDR3 runs to 15 residues. V lost 5 bases, J lost 0 bases, and 5 bases stayed unmatched. CDR1 and CDR2 from the germline V gene are DFQATT and SNEGSKA (reference sequence). The CDR3 region is CSAYGTSGLSYEQYV. CDR3 nucleotides: TGCAGTGCTTATGGGACTAGCGGGCTCTCCTACGAGCAGTACGTC.

This clonotype was detected only a few times. The genes are TRBV7-6 and TRBJ2-2, with D tentatively TRBD2 (5 bases). CDR1 SGHVS and CDR2 FNYEAQ come from the germline V gene. V was cut by 5 bases and J by 6 bases, with 13 bases left in between. This CDR3 spans 14 amino acids. For the CDR3, the DNA is TGTGCCAGCAGCCCCCGGGTCGGGGCCGGGGAGCTGTTTTTT. It codes for CASSPRVGAGELFF.

The table lists this clonotype with many counts. The gene calls are TRBV2 and TRBJ2-7; 7 bases are a match to TRBD1. CDR3 length: 16 amino acids. J lost 2 bases, V lost 4 bases, and 11 bases had no gene match. CDR1 and CDR2 (germline): SNHLY, FYNNEI. CDR3 residues: CASSADLPDRPYEQYF. The CDR3 bases are TGTGCCAGCAGTGCCGATCTTCCGGACAGGCCCTACGAGCAGTACTTC. The full variable domain, its missing parts supplied by reference TRBV2 and TRBJ2-7, is EPEVTQTPSHQVTQMGQEVILRCVPISNHLYFYWYRQILGQKVEFLVSFYNNEISEKSEIFDDQFSVERPDGSNFTLKIRSTKLEDSAMYFCASSADLPDRPYEQYFGPGTRLTVT.

The V gene is TRBV20-1, the J gene TRBJ2-1; no definite D call. The CDR3 consists of 15 residues. Germline-derived CDR1 and CDR2 are DFQATT and SNEGSKA (reference sequence). V was clipped by 6 bases and J by 9 bases, with 24 bases between them. CDR3 protein: CSAPPDRDHTTEQFF. CDR3 in DNA: TGCAGTGCCCCCCCGGATAGGGATCACACCACTGAGCAGTTCTTC.

This clonotype was recorded many times. The chain has TRBV11-2 and TRBJ2-7; the D is unclear. V was cut by 5 bases and J by 0 bases, with 11 bases left in between. Per the germline V gene, CDR1 is SGHAT and CDR2 is FQNNGV. There are 14 residues in the CDR3. Written as DNA, the CDR3 is TGTGCCAGCAGCCCCCAACAAAGCTCCTACGAGCAGTACGTC. Amino acids: CASSPQQSSYEQYV.

This clonotype was observed many times. J is TRBJ1-5 and V is TRBV10-3, with a weak D call TRBD1 (5 bases). Germline V gene lookup returns CDR1 ENHRY and CDR2 SYGVKD. This CDR3 is 13 amino acids long. Trimming took 7 bases from V and 5 from J, leaving 12 bases between them. The CDR3 DNA follows: TGTGCCATCAAGGACACGGAATATCAGCCCCAGCATTTT. This gives the protein CAIKDTEYQPQHF.

This clonotype was seen only a few times. The V call is TRBV7-2, the J call TRBJ2-5, with D possibly matching TRBD2 (6 bases). Germline V gives CDR1 SGHTA, CDR2 FQGNSA. Deletions cut 2 bases from V and 4 bases from J, with 14 bases between. This CDR3 contains 15 residues. CDR3 nucleotides: TGTGCCAGCAGCTTATCCGGGGGATGGAGAGAGACCCAGTACTTC. This codes for CASSLSGGWRETQYF.

The chain couples TRBV19 to TRBJ2-2, with 7 bases that match TRBD2. Looked up from germline, CDR1 is LNHDA and CDR2 is SQIVND (reference sequence). V was clipped by 3 bases and J by 7 bases; unmatched bases: 8. The CDR3 consists of 15 residues. CDR3 amino acids: CASSIWASGGGELFF. DNA of the CDR3: TGTGCCAGTAGTATTTGGGCTAGCGGAGGCGGGGAGCTGTTTTTT.

A few counts support this clonotype. The chain combines TRBV4-2 with TRBJ1-5, with a possible D match to TRBD1 (6 bases). V was trimmed by 1 base and J by 6 bases, leaving 13 bases between them. The germline CDR1 and CDR2 sequences are LGHNA and YNFKEQ. This CDR3 spans 15 amino acids. In DNA, the CDR3 is TGTGCCAGCAGCCAAGGAACAGGGAGGCGTCAGCCCCAGCATTTT. Its protein is CASSQGTGRRQPQHF.

This clonotype was seen a few times. The V gene is TRBV5-1, the J gene TRBJ2-7; maybe TRBD1 (5 bases). The CDR3 spans 14 residues. Looked up from germline, CDR1 is SGHRS and CDR2 is YFSETQ. The V end lost 6 bases, the J end lost 3 bases, and 16 bases lay between the germline ends. CDR3 region: CASNPGQGDYEQYF. CDR3 nucleotides: TGCGCCAGCAATCCCGGACAAGGGGACTACGAGCAGTACTTC.

This clonotype was counted many times. The chain employs TRBV20-1 and TRBJ2-4; D is perhaps TRBD1 or TRBD2 (6 bases each). This CDR3 is 14 amino acids long. The germline CDR1 and CDR2 sequences are DFQATT and SNEGSKA (reference sequence). Trimming took 6 bases from V and 2 from J, leaving 14 bases between them. CDR3 coding DNA: TGCAGTGCCCCCGGGGGCCCGACCAAAAACATTCAGTACTTC. It codes for CSAPGGPTKNIQYF.